These T cell receptor beta chains were read from a single sample in a study of human T cells and chemical hapten exposure. From the RACE reads, TCRdb called clonotypes with MiXCR, one entry per CDR3 protein. Here the sample spans fewer than 350,000 distinct CDR3 sequences, approximately 8% being singletons. Sequencing was performed on whole blood, taken in connection with sensitization to the hapten diphenylcyclopropenone (DPC). Source of these receptors: a young man with alopecia areata. Some clones in this sample may be carry-over from other donors' samples. Both conserved end residues are part of each CDR3. D genes are given only for firm matches. Expanded clones get a size class; other rows say once, few or many, or leave the size out.

d_call | j_call | v_call | clone_size | cdr3_aa | cdr3_nt
NA | TRBJ1-2 | TRBV6-6 | NA | CASSTTGFFYGYTF | TGTGCCAGCAGTACAACAGGATTTTTCTATGGCTACACCTTC
NA | TRBJ2-2 | TRBV28 | many | CASSLGTGFLGELFF | TGTGCCAGCAGTTTGGGGACGGGGTTCCTCGGGGAGCTGTTTTTT
NA | TRBJ1-5 | TRBV20-1 | many | CSAMAGGQPQHF | TGCAGTGCTATGGCAGGCGGGCAGCCCCAGCATTTT
NA | TRBJ2-2 | TRBV28 | NA | CASSFRAEQGNTGELFF | TGTGCCAGCAGTTTCCGCGCTGAACAGGGGAACACCGGGGAGCTGTTTTTT
NA | TRBJ2-4 | TRBV29-1 | NA | CSVVGQDLAKNIQYF | TGCAGCGTTGTAGGGCAGGACCTAGCCAAAAACATTCAGTACTTC
TRBD1 | TRBJ2-2 | TRBV28 | many | CASYRGSTGELFF | TGTGCCAGTTACAGGGGTAGCACCGGGGAGCTGTTTTTT
NA | TRBJ1-5 | TRBV6-5 | many | CASSRTGDSNQPQHF | TGTGCCAGCAGTCGCACGGGAGATAGCAATCAGCCCCAGCATTTT
TRBD1 | TRBJ2-7 | TRBV2 | NA | CASIDGQGSLEQYF | TGTGCCAGCATCGACGGACAGGGCAGTCTCGAGCAGTACTTC
NA | TRBJ1-5 | TRBV7-2 | many | CASSGWGDNQPQHF | TGTGCCAGCAGTGGATGGGGGGATAACCAGCCCCAGCATTTT
NA | TRBJ1-1 | TRBV12-3/TRBV12-4 | few | CASSLALSVTEAFF | TGTGCCAGCAGTTTAGCGTTATCGGTCACTGAAGCTTTCTTT
NA | TRBJ1-6 | TRBV5-5 | NA | CASRLWGFGPYNSPLHF | TGTGCCAGCAGACTCTGGGGATTTGGCCCCTATAATTCACCCCTCCACTTT
TRBD1 | TRBJ2-1 | TRBV29-1 | few | CSVEGQGATNEQFF | TGCAGCGTGGAGGGACAGGGGGCGACGAATGAGCAGTTCTTC
NA | TRBJ1-1 | TRBV20-1 | few | CSRWGAEAFF | TGCAGTAGGTGGGGCGCTGAAGCTTTCTTT
NA | TRBJ1-5 | TRBV7-8 | NA | CASSWGASNQPQHF | TGTGCCAGCAGCTGGGGGGCTAGCAATCAGCCCCAGCATTTT
TRBD2 | TRBJ2-3 | TRBV4-3 | NA | CASSQPGAGGPDTQYF | TGCGCCAGCAGCCAACCAGGGGCGGGGGGCCCAGATACGCAGTATTTT
NA | TRBJ2-7 | TRBV3-1 | NA | CASSQEPFSYEQYF | TGTGCCAGCAGCCAAGAACCATTCTCCTACGAGCAGTACTTC
NA | TRBJ2-7 | TRBV4-3 | many | CASSQDMGAEQYF | TGCGCCAGCAGCCAAGATATGGGGGCCGAGCAGTACTTC
NA | TRBJ2-1 | TRBV7-3 | few | CASSLSPGNEQFF | TGTGCCAGCAGCTTATCACCAGGGAATGAGCAGTTCTTC
TRBD1 | TRBJ2-5 | TRBV29-1 | many | CSVFPGTVVMETQYF | TGCAGCGTTTTTCCCGGGACAGTGGTCATGGAGACCCAGTACTTC
NA | TRBJ1-5 | TRBV12-3/TRBV12-4 | NA | CASSLGQNSNQPQHF | TGTGCCAGCAGTTTGGGGCAGAATAGCAATCAGCCCCAGCATTTT
NA | TRBJ2-5 | TRBV5-1 | few | CASSFEIPGSGTQYF | TGCGCCAGCAGCTTTGAAATCCCGGGGAGCGGTACCCAGTACTTC
NA | TRBJ1-2 | TRBV28 | many | CASSLMGGNYGYTF | TGTGCCAGCAGTTTAATGGGGGGAAACTATGGCTACACCTTC
NA | TRBJ1-3 | TRBV9 | few | CASSVEDTIYF | TGTGCCAGCAGCGTAGAGGACACCATATATTTT
NA | TRBJ2-1 | TRBV24-1 | few | CATGDGSYNEQFF | TGTGCCACCGGGGACGGCTCCTACAATGAGCAGTTCTTC